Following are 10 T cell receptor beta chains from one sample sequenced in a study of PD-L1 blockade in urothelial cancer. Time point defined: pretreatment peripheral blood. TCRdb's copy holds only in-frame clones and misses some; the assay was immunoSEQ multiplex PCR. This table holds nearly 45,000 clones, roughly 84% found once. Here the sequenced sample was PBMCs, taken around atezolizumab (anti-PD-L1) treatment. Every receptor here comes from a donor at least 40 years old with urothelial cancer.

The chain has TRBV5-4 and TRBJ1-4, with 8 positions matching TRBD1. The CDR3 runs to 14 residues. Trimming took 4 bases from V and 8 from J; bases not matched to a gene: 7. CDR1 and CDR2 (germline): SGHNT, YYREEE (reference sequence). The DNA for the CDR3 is TGTGCCAGCAGCGCCGACAGGGGAGGGGAAAAACTGTTTTTT. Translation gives CASSADRGGEKLFF.

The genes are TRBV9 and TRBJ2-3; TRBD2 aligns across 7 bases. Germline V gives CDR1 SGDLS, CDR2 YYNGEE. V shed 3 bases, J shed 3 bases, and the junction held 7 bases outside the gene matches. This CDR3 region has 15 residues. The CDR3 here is CASSGWGRVTDTQYF. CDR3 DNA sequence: TGTGCCAGCAGCGGTTGGGGGAGGGTTACAGATACGCAGTATTTT.

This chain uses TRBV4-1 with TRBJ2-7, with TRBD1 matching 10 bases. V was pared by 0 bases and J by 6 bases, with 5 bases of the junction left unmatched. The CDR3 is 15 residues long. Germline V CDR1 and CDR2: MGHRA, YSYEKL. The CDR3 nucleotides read TGCGCCAGCAGCCAAGACCCAGGGACAGGGGTCGAGCAGTACTTC. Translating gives CASSQDPGTGVEQYF.

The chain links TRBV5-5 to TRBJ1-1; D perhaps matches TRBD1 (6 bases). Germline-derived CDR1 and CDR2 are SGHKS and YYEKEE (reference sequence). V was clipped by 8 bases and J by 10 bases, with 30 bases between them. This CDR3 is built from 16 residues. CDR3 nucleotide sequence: TGTGCCAGTGAACCCGTGGGGTTCCAGGGAGTAGGGGGAGCTTTCTTT. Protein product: CASEPVGFQGVGGAFF.

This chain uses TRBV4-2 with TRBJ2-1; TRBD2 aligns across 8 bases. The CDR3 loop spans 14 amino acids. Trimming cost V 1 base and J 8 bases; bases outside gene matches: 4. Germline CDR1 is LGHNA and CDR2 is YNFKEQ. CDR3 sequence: CASSQAGGPDEQFF. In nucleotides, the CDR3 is TGTGCCAGCAGCCAAGCGGGAGGGCCCGATGAGCAGTTCTTC.

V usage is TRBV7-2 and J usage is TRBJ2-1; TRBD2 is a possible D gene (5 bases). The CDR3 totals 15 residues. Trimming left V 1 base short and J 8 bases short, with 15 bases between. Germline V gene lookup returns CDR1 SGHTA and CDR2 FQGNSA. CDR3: CASSLEASRLYEQFF. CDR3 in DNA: TGTGCCAGCAGCTTAGAGGCTAGCCGGTTGTATGAGCAGTTCTTC.

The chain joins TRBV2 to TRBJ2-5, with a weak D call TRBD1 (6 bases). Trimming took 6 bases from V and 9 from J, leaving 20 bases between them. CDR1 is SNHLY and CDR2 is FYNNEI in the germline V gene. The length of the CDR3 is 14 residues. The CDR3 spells CASRGQGPPVAQYF. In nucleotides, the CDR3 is TGTGCCAGCAGGGGGCAGGGGCCCCCGGTGGCCCAGTACTTC.

CDR3 protein: CASQGGTGQADTQYF. CDR3 bases: TGCGCCAGCCAAGGAGGGACGGGACAGGCAGATACGCAGTATTTT. This chain joins TRBV4-1 and TRBJ2-3; 8 nucleotides agree with TRBD1. The CDR3 is 15 residues long. Germline loops: CDR1 MGHRA, CDR2 YSYEKL. V lost 8 bases, J lost 4 bases, and 11 bases stayed unmatched.

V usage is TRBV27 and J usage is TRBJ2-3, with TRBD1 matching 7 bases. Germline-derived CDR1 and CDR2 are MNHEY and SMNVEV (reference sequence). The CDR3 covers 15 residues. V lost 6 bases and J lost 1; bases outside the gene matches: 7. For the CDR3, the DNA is TGTGCCAGCAGAAAGACCGGGACAGGCACAGATACGCAGTATTTT. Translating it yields CASRKTGTGTDTQYF.

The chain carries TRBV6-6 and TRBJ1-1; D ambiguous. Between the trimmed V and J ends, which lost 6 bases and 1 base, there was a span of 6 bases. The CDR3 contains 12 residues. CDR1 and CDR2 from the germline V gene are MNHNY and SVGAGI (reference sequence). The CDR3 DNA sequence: TGTGCCAGCAGCATGTCGAACACTGAAGCTTTCTTT. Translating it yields CASSMSNTEAFF.